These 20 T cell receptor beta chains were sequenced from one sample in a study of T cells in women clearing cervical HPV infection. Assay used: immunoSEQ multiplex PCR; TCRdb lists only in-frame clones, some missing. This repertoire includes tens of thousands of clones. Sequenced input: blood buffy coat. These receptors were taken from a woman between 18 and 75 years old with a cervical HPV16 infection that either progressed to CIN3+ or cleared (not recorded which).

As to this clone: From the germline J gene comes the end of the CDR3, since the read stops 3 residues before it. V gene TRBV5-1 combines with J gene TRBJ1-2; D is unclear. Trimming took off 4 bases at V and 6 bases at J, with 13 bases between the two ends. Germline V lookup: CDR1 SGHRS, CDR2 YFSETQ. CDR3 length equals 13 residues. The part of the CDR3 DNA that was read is TGCGCCAGCAGCCTCGCGGGGAAGGATGGC. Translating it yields CASSLAGKDG. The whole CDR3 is CASSLAGKDGYTF.

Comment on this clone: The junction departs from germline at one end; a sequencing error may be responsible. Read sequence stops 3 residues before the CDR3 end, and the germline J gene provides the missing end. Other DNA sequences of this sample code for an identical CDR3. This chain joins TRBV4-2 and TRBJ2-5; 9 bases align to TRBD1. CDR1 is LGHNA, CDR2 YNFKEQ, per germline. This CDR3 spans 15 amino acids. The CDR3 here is CASSQDRGAGETQYF. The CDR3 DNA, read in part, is TGCGCCAGCAGCCAAGACAGGGGGGCAGGAGAGACC.

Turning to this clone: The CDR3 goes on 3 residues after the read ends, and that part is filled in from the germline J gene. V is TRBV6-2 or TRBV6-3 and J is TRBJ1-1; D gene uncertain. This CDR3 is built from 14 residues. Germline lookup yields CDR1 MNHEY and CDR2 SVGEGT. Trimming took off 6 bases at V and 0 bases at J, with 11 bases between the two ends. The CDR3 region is CASSLLRVNTEAFF. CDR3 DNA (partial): TGTGCCAGCAGCCTCTTGAGGGTGAACACTGAA.

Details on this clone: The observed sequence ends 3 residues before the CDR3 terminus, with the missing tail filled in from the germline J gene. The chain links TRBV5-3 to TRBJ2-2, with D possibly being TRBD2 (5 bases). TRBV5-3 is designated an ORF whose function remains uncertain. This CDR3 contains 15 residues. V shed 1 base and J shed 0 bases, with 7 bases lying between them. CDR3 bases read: TGTGCCAGAAGCTTGATCGGGGCGAACACCGGGGAG. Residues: CARSLIGANTGE. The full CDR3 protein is CARSLIGANTGELFF.

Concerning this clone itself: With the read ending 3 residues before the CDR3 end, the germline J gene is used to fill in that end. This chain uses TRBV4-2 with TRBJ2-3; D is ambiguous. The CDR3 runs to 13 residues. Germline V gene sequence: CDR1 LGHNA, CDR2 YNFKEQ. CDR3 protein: CASSQVPPGTQYF. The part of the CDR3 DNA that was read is TGTGCCAGCAGCCAAGTTCCCCCAGGAACG.

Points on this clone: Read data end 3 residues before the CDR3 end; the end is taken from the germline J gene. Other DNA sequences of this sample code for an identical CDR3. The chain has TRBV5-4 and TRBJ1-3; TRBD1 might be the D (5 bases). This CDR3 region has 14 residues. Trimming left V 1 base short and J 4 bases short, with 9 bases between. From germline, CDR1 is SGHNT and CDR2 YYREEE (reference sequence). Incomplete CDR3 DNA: TGTGCCAGCAGCTTGAGAGGGGCCGGAAACACC. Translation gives CASSLRGAGNT. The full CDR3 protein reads CASSLRGAGNTIYF.

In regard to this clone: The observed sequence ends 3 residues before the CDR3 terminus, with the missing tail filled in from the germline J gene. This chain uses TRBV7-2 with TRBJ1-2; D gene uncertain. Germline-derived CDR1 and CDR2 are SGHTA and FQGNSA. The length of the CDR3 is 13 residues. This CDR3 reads CASSSSVEYDYTF. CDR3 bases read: TGTGCCAGCAGTAGCTCAGTGGAGTACGAC.

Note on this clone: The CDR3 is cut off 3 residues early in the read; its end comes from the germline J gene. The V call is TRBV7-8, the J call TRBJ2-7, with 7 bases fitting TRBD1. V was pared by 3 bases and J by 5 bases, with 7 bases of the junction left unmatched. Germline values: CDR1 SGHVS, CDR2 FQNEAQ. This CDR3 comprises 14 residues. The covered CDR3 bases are TGTGCCAGCAGCTTGGTAAGGGGGCGGAACGAG. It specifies CASSLVRGRNE. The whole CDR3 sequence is CASSLVRGRNEQYF. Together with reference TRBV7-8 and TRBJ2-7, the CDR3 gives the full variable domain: GAGVSQSPRYKVAKRGQDVALRCDPISGHVSLFWYQQALGQGPEFLTYFQNEAQLDKSGLPSDRFFAERPEGSVSTLKIQRTQQEDSAVYLCASSLVRGRNEQYFGPGTRLTVT.

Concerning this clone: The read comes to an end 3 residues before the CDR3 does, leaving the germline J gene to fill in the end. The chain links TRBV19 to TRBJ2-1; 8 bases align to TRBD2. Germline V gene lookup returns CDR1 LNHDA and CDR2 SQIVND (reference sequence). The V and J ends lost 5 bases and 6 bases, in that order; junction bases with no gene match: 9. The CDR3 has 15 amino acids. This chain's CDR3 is CASSPSGGPANEQFF. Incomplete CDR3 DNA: TGTGCCAGTAGTCCGTCGGGGGGGCCGGCCAATGAG.

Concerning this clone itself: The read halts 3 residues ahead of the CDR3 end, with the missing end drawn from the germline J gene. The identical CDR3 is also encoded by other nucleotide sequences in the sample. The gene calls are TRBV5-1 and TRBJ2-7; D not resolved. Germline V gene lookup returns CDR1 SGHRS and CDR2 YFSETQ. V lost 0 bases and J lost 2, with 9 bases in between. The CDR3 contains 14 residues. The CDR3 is CASSLAGGTYEQYF. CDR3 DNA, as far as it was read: TGCGCCAGCAGCTTGGCCGGCGGCACCTACGAG.

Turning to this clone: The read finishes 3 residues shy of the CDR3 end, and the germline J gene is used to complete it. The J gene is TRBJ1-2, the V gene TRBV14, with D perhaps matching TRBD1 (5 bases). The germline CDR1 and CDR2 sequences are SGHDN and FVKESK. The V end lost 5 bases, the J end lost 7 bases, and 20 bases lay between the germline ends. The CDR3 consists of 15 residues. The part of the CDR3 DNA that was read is TGTGCCAGCAGCTTCGACCCGCGGCCCGGGGGTGGC. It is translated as CASSFDPRPGGG. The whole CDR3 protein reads CASSFDPRPGGGYTF.

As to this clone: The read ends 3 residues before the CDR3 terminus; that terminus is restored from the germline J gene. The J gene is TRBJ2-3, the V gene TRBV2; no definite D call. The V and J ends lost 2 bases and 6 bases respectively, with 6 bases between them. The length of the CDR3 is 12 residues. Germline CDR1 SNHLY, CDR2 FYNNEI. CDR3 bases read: TGTGCCAGCAGTGAATCCCCGGATACG. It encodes CASSESPDT. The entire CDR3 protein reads CASSESPDTQYF.

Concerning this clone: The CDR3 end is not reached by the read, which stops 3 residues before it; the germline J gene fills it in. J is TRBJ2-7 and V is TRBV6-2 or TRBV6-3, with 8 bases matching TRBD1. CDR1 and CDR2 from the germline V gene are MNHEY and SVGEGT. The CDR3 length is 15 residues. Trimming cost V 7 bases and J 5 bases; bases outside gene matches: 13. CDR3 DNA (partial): TGTGCCAGCACTAGACAGGGGTCTGCGGGCCACGAG. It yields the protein CASTRQGSAGHE. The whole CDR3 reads CASTRQGSAGHEQYF.

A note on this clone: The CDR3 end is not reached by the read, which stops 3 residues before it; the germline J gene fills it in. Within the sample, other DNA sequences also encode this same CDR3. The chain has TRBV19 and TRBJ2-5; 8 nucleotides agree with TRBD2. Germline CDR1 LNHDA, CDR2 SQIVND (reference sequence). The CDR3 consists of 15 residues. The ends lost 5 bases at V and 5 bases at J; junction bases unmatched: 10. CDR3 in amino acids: CASSDSGAGGETQYF. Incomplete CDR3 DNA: TGTGCCAGTAGTGATAGCGGGGCCGGGGGGGAGACC.

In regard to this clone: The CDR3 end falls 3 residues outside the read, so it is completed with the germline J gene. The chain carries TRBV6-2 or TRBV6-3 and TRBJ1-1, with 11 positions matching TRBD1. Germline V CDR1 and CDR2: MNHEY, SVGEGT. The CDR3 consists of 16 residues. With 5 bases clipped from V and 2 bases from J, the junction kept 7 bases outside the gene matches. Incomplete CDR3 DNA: TGTGCCAGCAGTCTGCATGGACAGGGGGCTAACACTGAA. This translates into CASSLHGQGANTE. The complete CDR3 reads CASSLHGQGANTEAFF.

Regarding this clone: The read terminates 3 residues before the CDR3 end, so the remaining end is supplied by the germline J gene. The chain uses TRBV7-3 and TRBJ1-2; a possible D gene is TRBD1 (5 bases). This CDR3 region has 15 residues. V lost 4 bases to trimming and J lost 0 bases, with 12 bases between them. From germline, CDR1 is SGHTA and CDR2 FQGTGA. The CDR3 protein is CASSSGGGTNYGYTF. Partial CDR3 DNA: TGTGCCAGCAGCTCGGGGGGTGGGACTAACTATGGC. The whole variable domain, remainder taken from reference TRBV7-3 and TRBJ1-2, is GAGVSQTPSNKVTEKGKYVELRCDPISGHTALYWYRQSLGQGPEFLIYFQGTGAADDSGLPNDRFFAVRPEGSVSTLKIQRTERGDSAVYLCASSSGGGTNYGYTFGSGTRLTVV.

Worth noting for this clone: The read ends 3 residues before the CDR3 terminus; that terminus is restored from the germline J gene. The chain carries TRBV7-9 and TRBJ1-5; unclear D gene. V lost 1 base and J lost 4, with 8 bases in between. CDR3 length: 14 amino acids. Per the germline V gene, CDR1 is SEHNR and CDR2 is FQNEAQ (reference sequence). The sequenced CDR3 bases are TGTGCCAGCAGCTTAGAAGGGCGAAATCAGCCC. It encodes CASSLEGRNQP. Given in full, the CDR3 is CASSLEGRNQPQHF.

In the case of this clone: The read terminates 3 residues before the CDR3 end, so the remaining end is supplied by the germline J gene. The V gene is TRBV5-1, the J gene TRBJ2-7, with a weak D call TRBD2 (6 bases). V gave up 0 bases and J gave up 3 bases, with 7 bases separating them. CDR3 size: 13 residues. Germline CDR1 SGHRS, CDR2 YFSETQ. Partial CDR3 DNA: TGCGCCAGCAGCTTGGGGGGGGACTACGAG. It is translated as CASSLGGDYE. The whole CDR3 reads CASSLGGDYEQYF.

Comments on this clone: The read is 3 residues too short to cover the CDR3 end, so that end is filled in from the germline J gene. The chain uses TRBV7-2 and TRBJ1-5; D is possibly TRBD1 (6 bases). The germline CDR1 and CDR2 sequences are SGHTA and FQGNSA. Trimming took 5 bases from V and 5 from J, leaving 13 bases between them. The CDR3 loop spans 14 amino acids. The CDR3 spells CASSQNREYQPQHF. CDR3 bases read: TGTGCCAGCAGCCAAAACAGGGAATATCAGCCC.

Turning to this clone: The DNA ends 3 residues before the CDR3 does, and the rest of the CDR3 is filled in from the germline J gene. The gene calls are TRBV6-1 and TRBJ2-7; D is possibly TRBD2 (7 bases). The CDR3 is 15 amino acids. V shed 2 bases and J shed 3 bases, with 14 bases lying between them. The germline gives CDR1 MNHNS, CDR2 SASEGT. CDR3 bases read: TGTGCCAGCAGTGAATCAAGGGGGGGTATCTACGAG. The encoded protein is CASSESRGGIYE. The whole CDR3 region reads CASSESRGGIYEQYF.